What follows are 31 T cell receptor beta chains derived from one specimen sequenced in a study of sequential checkpoint blockade in melanoma. This table comes from immunoSEQ multiplex PCR, and its TCRdb copy is limited to in-frame clones, with some not included. The repertoire holds 25,000 to 30,000 clones, nearly 85% seen once, with about 17% in the top ten. Treatment denoted: randomized to nivolumab then ipilimumab (arm A) or the reverse (arm B). Sequencing was performed on CD8+ T cells sorted from blood (inferred from file names), taken from a patient given nivolumab and ipilimumab in sequence. The receptors originated from a human donor with melanoma.

This clone was seen more than once but under ten times. The genes are TRBV10-3 and TRBJ1-2; 10 bases agree with TRBD1. The CDR3 covers 12 residues. Germline trimming cut 10 bases from V and 8 bases from J; bases unmatched to any gene: 7. The V gene's germline CDR1 is ENHRY and CDR2 SYGVKD. CDR3 in amino acids: CANWDRGDGYTF. The CDR3 DNA reads TGTGCCAACTGGGACAGGGGCGACGGCTACACCTTC.

For this clone: This CDR3 is also generated by other DNA sequences in the sample. The chain recombines TRBV28 with TRBJ2-7; the match to TRBD1 covers 10 bases. CDR3 length equals 14 residues. Germline CDR1 is MDHEN and CDR2 is SYDVKM. Germline trimming cut 3 bases from V and 4 bases from J; bases unmatched to any gene: 3. The CDR3 loop is CASSLGDRGYEQYF. CDR3 DNA sequence: TGTGCCAGCAGTTTGGGGGACAGGGGATACGAGCAGTACTTC.

The V and J genes are TRBV7-9 and TRBJ2-7; TRBD1 agrees at 7 bases. CDR1 is SEHNR and CDR2 is FQNEAQ in the germline V gene (reference sequence). The CDR3 has 12 amino acids. V shed 6 bases and J 3 bases; nucleotides not matched to a gene: 2. CDR3 sequence: CASSWDSYEQYF. For the CDR3, the DNA is TGTGCCAGCAGTTGGGACAGCTACGAGCAGTACTTC.

The rearrangement uses TRBV5-1 and TRBJ2-1, with D tentatively TRBD2 (6 bases). The CDR3 contains 15 residues. V was shortened by 0 bases and J by 2 bases, with 9 bases between the two germline ends. CDR1 SGHRS and CDR2 YFSETQ come from the germline V gene. The CDR3 region has the DNA TGCGCCAGCAGCTTGGCGGGGGTGGCCTACAATGAGCAGTTCTTC. Translating gives CASSLAGVAYNEQFF.

This clone was seen just once. This CDR3 reads CASSELRGDQPQHF. The CDR3 DNA sequence: TGCGCCAGCAGTGAGCTCAGGGGAGATCAGCCCCAGCATTTT. The chain uses TRBV10-1 and TRBJ1-5, with D tentatively TRBD1 (6 bases). Germline V gene sequence: CDR1 WNHNN, CDR2 SYGVQD (reference sequence). With 2 bases removed from V and 5 bases from J, the gap between germline ends came to 10 bases. The CDR3 totals 14 residues.

This clone was observed a handful of times. This sequence joins TRBV6-4 and TRBJ1-5, with 9 bases matching TRBD1. Germline assignment: CDR1 MRHNA and CDR2 SNTAGT. This CDR3 is built from 17 residues. J was trimmed by 6 bases and V by 1 base; bases with no gene match: 10. In nucleotides, the CDR3 is TGTGCCAGCAGTGACTACTACAGGGGGCCCCCCTTTCAGCCCCAGCATTTT. Translation gives CASSDYYRGPPFQPQHF.

The chain joins TRBV5-6 to TRBJ2-6; D may be TRBD1 (5 bases). This CDR3 has 14 residues. CDR1 is SGHDT and CDR2 is YYEEEE in the germline V gene. Trimming took off 4 bases at V and 7 bases at J, with 12 bases between the two ends. In nucleotides, the CDR3 is TGTGCCAGCAGCCTGGGGCCTGTAGCCAACGTCCTGACTTTC. It yields the protein CASSLGPVANVLTF.

This clone was observed a few times. This chain uses TRBV27 with TRBJ2-7; a weak D match, TRBD1 (5 bases). The CDR3 is 14 residues long. The V gene lost 5 bases and the J gene lost 4 bases, with 15 bases spanning the gap. CDR1 and CDR2 from the germline V gene are MNHEY and SMNVEV (reference sequence). CDR3 bases: TGTGCCAGCAGTCCAACCCCCTCAGGGTACGAGCAGTACTTC. It translates to CASSPTPSGYEQYF.

This chain links TRBV4-3 with TRBJ2-7; 9 bases agree with TRBD1. V lost 8 bases and J lost 1; bases outside the gene matches: 6. Germline CDR1 is LGHNA and CDR2 is YSLEER. This CDR3 spans 14 amino acids. CDR3 nucleotide sequence: TGCGCCAGCGGGTCCGGGACAGGGTCCTACGAGCAGTACTTC. It translates to CASGSGTGSYEQYF.

The chain couples TRBV28 to TRBJ2-1; the match to TRBD2 covers 10 bases. The CDR3 length is 15 residues. The germline gives CDR1 MDHEN, CDR2 SYDVKM. V lost 3 bases to trimming and J lost 3 bases; unmatched junction nucleotides: 2. CDR3 DNA sequence: TGTGCCAGCAGTTTCATAGCGGGAGGCTACAATGAGCAGTTCTTC. Translation gives CASSFIAGGYNEQFF.

This clone is a singleton in its sample. This chain uses TRBV6-6 with TRBJ2-5; TRBD1 aligns across 7 bases. TRBJ2-7 explains the end of the DNA better; the J call may be wrong. This CDR3 is built from 15 residues. Germline CDR1 is MNHNY and CDR2 is SVGAGI (reference sequence). This chain's CDR3 is CASSYPGQPPYEQYF. The CDR3 coding sequence is TGTGCCAGCAGTTACCCGGGACAGCCCCCCTACGAGCAGTACTTC.

The rearrangement uses TRBV19 and TRBJ2-1; TRBD2 aligns across 8 bases. This CDR3 has 14 amino acids. Per the germline V gene, CDR1 is LNHDA and CDR2 is SQIVND (reference sequence). V gave up 5 bases and J gave up 10 bases; unmatched junction bases: 10. The CDR3 is CASSVSGGAGEQFF. CDR3 sequence (DNA): TGTGCCAGTAGTGTTTCCGGGGGGGCAGGCGAGCAGTTCTTC.

The V and J genes are TRBV20-1 and TRBJ2-5; the D is unclear. In germline, CDR1 is DFQATT, CDR2 SNEGSKA (reference sequence). V was cut by 6 bases and J by 4 bases, with 9 bases left in between. This CDR3 spans 11 amino acids. The CDR3 reads CSARSAETQYF. The CDR3 nucleotides read TGCAGTGCGAGGAGCGCAGAGACCCAGTACTTC.

V usage is TRBV19 and J usage is TRBJ2-1, with 10 bases fitting TRBD2. The CDR3 covers 17 residues. With 9 bases clipped from V and 4 bases from J, the junction kept 15 bases outside the gene matches. Germline V lookup: CDR1 LNHDA, CDR2 SQIVND (reference sequence). As DNA, the CDR3 is TGTGCCAGCGTTCAGACGATTACTAGCGGGACATACAATGAGCAGTTCTTC. Protein sequence: CASVQTITSGTYNEQFF.

This rearrangement joins TRBV13 to TRBJ2-5, with 8 nucleotides matching TRBD2. The J call may be in error: the DNA end matches TRBJ2-7 better. The germline V gene encodes CDR1 PRHDT and CDR2 FYEKMQ (reference sequence). The CDR3 has 15 amino acids. The CDR3 loop is CASSSSGSSPFEQYF. The DNA for the CDR3 is TGTGCCAGCAGCTCGAGCGGGAGTTCGCCATTCGAGCAGTACTTC.

The chain links TRBV11-1 to TRBJ2-7, with 8 bases that match TRBD2. This CDR3 is 14 amino acids long. Germline lookup yields CDR1 SGHAT and CDR2 FQDESV (reference sequence). With 3 bases clipped from V and 0 bases from J, the junction kept 1 base outside the gene matches. CDR3 DNA: TGTGCCAGCAGCTTTGGGACTAGCTCCTACGAGCAGTACTTC. Protein: CASSFGTSSYEQYF. Filled out from reference TRBV11-1 and TRBJ2-7, the complete variable domain reads EAEVAQSPRYKITEKSQAVAFWCDPISGHATLYWYRQILGQGPELLVQFQDESVVDDSQLPKDRFSAERLKGVDSTLKIQPAELGDSAMYLCASSFGTSSYEQYFGPGTRLTVT.

This clone rates as large (0.1 to 1%). The rearrangement joins TRBV19 to TRBJ1-2, with D unclear. The V gene lost 3 bases and the J gene lost 8 bases, with 19 bases spanning the gap. Looked up from germline, CDR1 is LNHDA and CDR2 is SQIVND (reference sequence). The CDR3 has 15 residues. In DNA form, the CDR3 reads TGTGCCAGTAGTATCGGTCTGGTATCCGGGGAAGGCTACACCTTC. As protein: CASSIGLVSGEGYTF.

The chain employs TRBV5-4 and TRBJ2-1, with 12 bases that match TRBD1. Germline loops: CDR1 SGHNT, CDR2 YYREEE (reference sequence). The V gene end was trimmed by 3 bases and the J gene end by 6 bases; junction bases not matched to a gene: 10. This CDR3 contains 17 residues. The CDR3 bases are TGTGCCAGCAGCTCTATCCCTGGGACAGGGGGCATCAATGAGCAGTTCTTC. Amino acids: CASSSIPGTGGINEQFF.

On this clone: One junction end disagrees with the germline gene, perhaps due to a read error. The chain combines TRBV18 with TRBJ2-5; D may be TRBD2 (5 bases). Germline values: CDR1 KGHSH, CDR2 LQKENI. The CDR3 loop spans 15 amino acids. CDR3 residues: CASSPEWSGAYEQHF. The DNA of the CDR3 is TGTGCCAGCTCACCAGAATGGAGCGGAGCTTACGAGCAGCACTTC.

This sequence joins TRBV9 and TRBJ1-4, with D possibly matching TRBD1 (5 bases). The CDR3 consists of 14 residues. The germline CDR1 and CDR2 sequences are SGDLS and YYNGEE. Trimming removed 3 bases at V and 11 bases at J, with 17 bases between. CDR3 amino acids: CASSASGGERKLFF. CDR3 nucleotide sequence: TGTGCCAGCAGCGCCTCCGGGGGGGAGAGGAAACTGTTTTTT.

This chain links TRBV5-1 with TRBJ2-5, with 10 bases that match TRBD2. The germline CDR1 and CDR2 sequences are SGHRS and YFSETQ. Trimming at V came to 5 bases and at J to 1 base, leaving 5 bases not matched to a gene. This CDR3 is built from 15 residues. CDR3 protein: CASSPGTSAQETQYF. The CDR3 DNA follows: TGCGCCAGCAGTCCGGGGACTAGCGCCCAAGAGACCCAGTACTTC.

The chain employs TRBV28 and TRBJ1-1, with TRBD1 identical over 7 bases. The CDR3 is 17 residues long. The germline V gene has CDR1 MDHEN and CDR2 SYDVKM. After removal of 6 bases from V and 4 bases from J, the junction contained 17 bases not matched to a gene. The CDR3 protein is CASSLPKTGLGGTEAFF. In DNA, the CDR3 is TGTGCCAGCAGCCTCCCCAAGACAGGGTTGGGAGGCACTGAAGCTTTCTTT.

The chain has TRBV27 and TRBJ1-2; D might be TRBD1 (6 bases). CDR1 and CDR2 (germline): MNHEY, SMNVEV (reference sequence). The V gene lost 4 bases and the J gene lost 7 bases, with 13 bases spanning the gap. The CDR3 has 13 residues. CDR3 in amino acids: CASSSYRDTGYTF. DNA of the CDR3: TGTGCCAGCAGTTCTTACAGGGACACTGGCTACACCTTC.

This chain connects TRBV7-9 to TRBJ1-2; D uncertain. V was trimmed by 5 bases and J by 3 bases, leaving 13 bases between them. This CDR3 is 14 amino acids long. Germline V gene sequence: CDR1 SEHNR, CDR2 FQNEAQ (reference sequence). CDR3 coding DNA: TGTGCCAGCAGCGAAAGCGCGGATTACTATGGCTACACCTTC. It encodes CASSESADYYGYTF.

The rearrangement joins TRBV4-3 to TRBJ2-7; 10 nucleotides agree with TRBD2. CDR3 length: 16 amino acids. V was pared by 1 base and J by 5 bases, with 8 bases of the junction left unmatched. Germline loops: CDR1 LGHNA, CDR2 YSLEER. The CDR3 region is CASSQAWLAGVHEQYF. The CDR3 coding sequence is TGCGCCAGCAGCCAAGCTTGGCTAGCGGGAGTCCACGAGCAGTACTTC.

J is TRBJ2-7 and V is TRBV2; 9 bases are a match to TRBD2. J was trimmed by 4 bases and V by 7 bases; bases with no gene match: 8. In germline, CDR1 is SNHLY, CDR2 FYNNEI. This CDR3 is 14 amino acids long. This chain's CDR3 is CASIILAGHYEQYF. Here the CDR3 DNA reads TGTGCCAGCATCATACTAGCGGGCCATTACGAGCAGTACTTC.

The DNA for the CDR3 is TGTGCCAGCAGTTTTTTGGACAAGTACTATGGCTACACCTTC. As protein: CASSFLDKYYGYTF. J is TRBJ1-2 and V is TRBV28, with D maybe TRBD1 (5 bases). There are 14 residues in the CDR3. Germline V gene data show CDR1 as MDHEN and CDR2 as SYDVKM. Deletions cut 3 bases from V and 3 bases from J, with 11 bases between.

The chain joins TRBV27 to TRBJ2-1; tentative D call: TRBD2 (6 bases). V was cut by 2 bases and J by 9 bases, with 14 bases left in between. Germline V gene lookup returns CDR1 MNHEY and CDR2 SMNVEV (reference sequence). CDR3 length equals 14 residues. The CDR3 DNA follows: TGTGCCAGCAGTTTAGCTACTAGCAGGAGTGAGCAGTTCTTC. Translated, it gives CASSLATSRSEQFF.

Note on this clone: The sample contains more than one DNA sequence encoding this CDR3. The chain combines TRBV5-4 with TRBJ2-7, with D possibly being TRBD1 (6 bases). The CDR3 totals 13 residues. V was pared by 3 bases and J by 3 bases, with 10 bases between. Germline lookup yields CDR1 SGHNT and CDR2 YYREEE (reference sequence). CDR3 amino acids: CASSSGQFYEQYF. The CDR3 DNA sequence: TGTGCCAGCAGCTCTGGACAGTTCTACGAGCAGTACTTC.

This sequence joins TRBV15 and TRBJ2-3; D perhaps matches TRBD2 (5 bases). Trimming took 3 bases from V and 2 from J, leaving 9 bases between them. The V gene's germline CDR1 is LNHNV and CDR2 YYDKDF (reference sequence). The CDR3 has 14 amino acids. The DNA of the CDR3 is TGTGCCACCAGCAGTAGGGAGCACACAGATACGCAGTATTTT. As protein: CATSSREHTDTQYF.

The CDR3 spells CASSAGTVYGYTF. CDR3 coding DNA: TGTGCCAGCAGTGCTGGGACAGTCTATGGCTACACCTTC. This rearrangement joins TRBV2 to TRBJ1-2, with TRBD1 matching over 7 bases. This CDR3 is built from 13 residues. Germline CDR1 SNHLY, CDR2 FYNNEI. V was pared by 4 bases and J by 4 bases, with 3 bases of the junction left unmatched.